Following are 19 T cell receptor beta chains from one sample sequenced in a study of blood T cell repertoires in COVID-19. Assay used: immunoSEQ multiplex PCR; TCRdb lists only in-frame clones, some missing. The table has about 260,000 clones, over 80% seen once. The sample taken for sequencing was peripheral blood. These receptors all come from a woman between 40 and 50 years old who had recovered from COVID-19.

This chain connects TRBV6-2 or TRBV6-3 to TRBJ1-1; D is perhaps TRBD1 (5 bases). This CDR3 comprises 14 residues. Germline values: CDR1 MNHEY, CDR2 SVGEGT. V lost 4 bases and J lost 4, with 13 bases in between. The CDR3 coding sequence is TGTGCCAGCAGTTTGGCAGGGATCGGCACTGAAGCTTTCTTT. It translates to CASSLAGIGTEAFF.

CDR3 sequence reads: CASSLQSQETQYF. In nucleotides, the CDR3 is TGTGCCAGCAGCTTACAGAGTCAAGAGACCCAGTACTTC. This chain joins TRBV9 and TRBJ2-5; no definite D call. CDR1 and CDR2 (germline): SGDLS, YYNGEE. Trimming left V 4 bases short and J 2 bases short, with 9 bases between. This CDR3 spans 13 amino acids.

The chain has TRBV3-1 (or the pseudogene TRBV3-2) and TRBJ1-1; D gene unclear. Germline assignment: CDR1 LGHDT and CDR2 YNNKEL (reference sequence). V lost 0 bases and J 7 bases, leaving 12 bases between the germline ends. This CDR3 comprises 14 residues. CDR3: CASSQEMPQIEAFF. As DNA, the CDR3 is TGTGCCAGCAGCCAAGAAATGCCACAGATTGAAGCTTTCTTT.

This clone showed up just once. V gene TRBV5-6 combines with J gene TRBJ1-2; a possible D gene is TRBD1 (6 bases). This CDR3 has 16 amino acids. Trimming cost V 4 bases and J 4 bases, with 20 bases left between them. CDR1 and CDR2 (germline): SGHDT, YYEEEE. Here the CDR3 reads CASSNAPSTGRYGYTF. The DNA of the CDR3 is TGTGCCAGCAGCAATGCCCCCTCTACAGGGCGCTATGGCTACACCTTC. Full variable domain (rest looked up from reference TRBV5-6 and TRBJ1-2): DAGVTQSPTHLIKTRGQQVTLRCSPKSGHDTVSWYQQALGQGPQFIFQYYEEEERQRGNFPDRFSGHQFPNYSSELNVNALLLGDSALYLCASSNAPSTGRYGYTFGSGTRLTVV.

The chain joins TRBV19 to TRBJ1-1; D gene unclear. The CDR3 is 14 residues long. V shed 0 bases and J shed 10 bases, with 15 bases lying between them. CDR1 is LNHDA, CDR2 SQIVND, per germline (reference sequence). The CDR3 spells CASSIDYGRGGAFF. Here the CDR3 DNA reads TGTGCCAGTAGTATAGATTACGGGAGAGGTGGAGCTTTCTTT.

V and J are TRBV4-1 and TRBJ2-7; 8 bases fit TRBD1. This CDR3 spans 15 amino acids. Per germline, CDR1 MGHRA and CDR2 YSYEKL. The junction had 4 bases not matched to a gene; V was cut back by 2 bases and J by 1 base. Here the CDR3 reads CASSQPGQESYEQYF. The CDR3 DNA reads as TGCGCCAGCAGCCAACCGGGACAGGAGTCCTACGAGCAGTACTTC.

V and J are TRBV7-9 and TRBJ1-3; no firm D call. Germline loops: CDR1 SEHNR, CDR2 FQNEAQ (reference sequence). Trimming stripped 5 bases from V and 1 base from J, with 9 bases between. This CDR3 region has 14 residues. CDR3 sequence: CASSPPLSGNTIYF. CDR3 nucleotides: TGTGCCAGCAGCCCACCCCTATCTGGAAACACCATATATTTT. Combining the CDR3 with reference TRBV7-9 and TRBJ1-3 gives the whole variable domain DTGVSQNPRHKITKRGQNVTFRCDPISEHNRLYWYRQTLGQGPEFLTYFQNEAQLEKSRLLSDRFSAERPKGSFSTLEIQRTEQGDSAMYLCASSPPLSGNTIYFGEGSWLTVV.

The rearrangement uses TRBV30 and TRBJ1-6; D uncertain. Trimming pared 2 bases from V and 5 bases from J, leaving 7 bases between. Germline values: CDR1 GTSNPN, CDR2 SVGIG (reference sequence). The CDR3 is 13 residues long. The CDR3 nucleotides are TGTGCCTGGAGTTCGCGGAATAATTCACCCCTCCACTTT. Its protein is CAWSSRNNSPLHF.

The CDR3 reads CASSAFGQGRAFF. The CDR3 region has the DNA TGTGCCAGCAGTGCCTTCGGACAGGGGAGGGCTTTCTTT. The chain joins TRBV6-4 to TRBJ1-1; 9 bases map to TRBD1. Germline V gene sequence: CDR1 MRHNA, CDR2 SNTAGT. The J segment lost 11 bases and the V segment lost 4 bases, leaving 8 bases of the junction unmatched. The CDR3 is 13 amino acids.

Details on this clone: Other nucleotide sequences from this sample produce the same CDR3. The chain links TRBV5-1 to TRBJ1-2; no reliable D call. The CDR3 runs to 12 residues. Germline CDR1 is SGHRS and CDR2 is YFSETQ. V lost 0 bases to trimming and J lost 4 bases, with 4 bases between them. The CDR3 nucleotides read TGCGCCAGCAGCTTGGCAGGCTATGGCTACACCTTC. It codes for CASSLAGYGYTF.

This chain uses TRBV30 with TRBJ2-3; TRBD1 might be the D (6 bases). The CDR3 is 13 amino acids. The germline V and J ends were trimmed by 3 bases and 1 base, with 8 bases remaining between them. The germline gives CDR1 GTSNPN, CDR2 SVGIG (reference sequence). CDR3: CAWSRGRTDTQYF. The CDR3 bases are TGTGCCTGGAGCAGGGGCCGCACAGATACGCAGTATTTT.

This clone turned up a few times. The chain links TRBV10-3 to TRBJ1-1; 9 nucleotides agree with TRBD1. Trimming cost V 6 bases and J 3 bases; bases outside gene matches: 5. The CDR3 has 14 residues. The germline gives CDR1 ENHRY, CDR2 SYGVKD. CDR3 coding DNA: TGTGCCATCAGGGGGACAGGGAGGGACACTGAAGCTTTCTTT. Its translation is CAIRGTGRDTEAFF.

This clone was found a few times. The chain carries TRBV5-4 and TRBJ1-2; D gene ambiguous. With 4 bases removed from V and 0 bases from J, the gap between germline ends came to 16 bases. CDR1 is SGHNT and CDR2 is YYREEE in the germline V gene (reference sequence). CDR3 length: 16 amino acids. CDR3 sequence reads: CASSLERAGTNYGYTF. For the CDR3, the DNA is TGTGCCAGCAGCCTCGAGAGAGCGGGCACTAACTATGGCTACACCTTC.

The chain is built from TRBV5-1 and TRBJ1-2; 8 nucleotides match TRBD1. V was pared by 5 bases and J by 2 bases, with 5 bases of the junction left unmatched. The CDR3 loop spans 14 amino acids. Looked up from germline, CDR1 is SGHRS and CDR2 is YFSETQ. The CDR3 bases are TGCGCCAGCAGTCCGGGACAGGCCAACTATGGCTACACCTTC. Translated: CASSPGQANYGYTF.

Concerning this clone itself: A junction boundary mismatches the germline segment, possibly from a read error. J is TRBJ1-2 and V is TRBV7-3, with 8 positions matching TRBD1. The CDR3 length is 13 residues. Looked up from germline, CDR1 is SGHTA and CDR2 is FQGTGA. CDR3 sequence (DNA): TGTGCCAGCAGCCTAACAGGGGGAAGTAACTACACCTTC. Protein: CASSLTGGSNYTF.

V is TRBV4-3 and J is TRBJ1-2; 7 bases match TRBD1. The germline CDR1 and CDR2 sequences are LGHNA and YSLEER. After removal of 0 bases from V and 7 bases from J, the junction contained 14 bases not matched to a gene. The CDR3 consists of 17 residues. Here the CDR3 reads CASSQDSRGGAESGYTF. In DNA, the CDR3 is TGCGCCAGCAGCCAAGATTCACGAGGGGGCGCGGAGTCTGGCTACACCTTC.

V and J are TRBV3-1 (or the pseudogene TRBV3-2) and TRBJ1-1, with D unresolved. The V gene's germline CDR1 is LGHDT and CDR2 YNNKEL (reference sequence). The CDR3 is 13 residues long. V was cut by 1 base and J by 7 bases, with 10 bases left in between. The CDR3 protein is CASSQGVEVEAFF. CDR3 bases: TGTGCCAGCAGCCAAGGGGTAGAGGTTGAAGCTTTCTTT.

The CDR3 protein is CASTRQGNTGELFF. The CDR3 bases are TGCGCCAGCACCCGGCAGGGGAACACCGGGGAGCTGTTTTTT. The V call is TRBV10-2, the J call TRBJ2-2; perhaps TRBD1 as D (5 bases). The CDR3 has 14 residues. Per the germline V gene, CDR1 is WSHSY and CDR2 is SAAADI. V gave up 7 bases and J gave up 1 base, with 10 bases separating them.

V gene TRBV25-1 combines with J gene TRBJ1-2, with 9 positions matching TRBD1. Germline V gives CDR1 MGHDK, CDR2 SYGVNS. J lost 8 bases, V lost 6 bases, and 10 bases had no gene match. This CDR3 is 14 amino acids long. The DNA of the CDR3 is TGTGCCAGCAGCTTATCACAGGGGGCCCAAGGCTACACCTTC. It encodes CASSLSQGAQGYTF.